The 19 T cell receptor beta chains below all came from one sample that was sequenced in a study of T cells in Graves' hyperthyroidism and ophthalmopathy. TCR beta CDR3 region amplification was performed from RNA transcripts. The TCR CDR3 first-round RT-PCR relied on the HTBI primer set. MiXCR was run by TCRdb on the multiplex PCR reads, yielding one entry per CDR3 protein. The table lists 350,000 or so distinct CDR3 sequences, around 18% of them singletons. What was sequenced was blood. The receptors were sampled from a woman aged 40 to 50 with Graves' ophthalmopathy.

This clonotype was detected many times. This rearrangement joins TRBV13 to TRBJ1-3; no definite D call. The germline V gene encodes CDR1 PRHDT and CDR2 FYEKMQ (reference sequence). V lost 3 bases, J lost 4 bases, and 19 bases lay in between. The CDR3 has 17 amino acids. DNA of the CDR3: TGTGCCAGCAGCTTGATCCTGTGGGAGGGAAAGGGAAACACCATATATTTT. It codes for CASSLILWEGKGNTIYF.

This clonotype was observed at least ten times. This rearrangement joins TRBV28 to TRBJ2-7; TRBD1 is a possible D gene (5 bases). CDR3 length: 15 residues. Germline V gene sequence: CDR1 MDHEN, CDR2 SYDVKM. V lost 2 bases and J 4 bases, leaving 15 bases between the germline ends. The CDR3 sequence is CASSLRGPLPYEQYF. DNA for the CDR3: TGTGCCAGCAGTTTAAGGGGTCCTCTACCTTACGAGCAGTACTTC.

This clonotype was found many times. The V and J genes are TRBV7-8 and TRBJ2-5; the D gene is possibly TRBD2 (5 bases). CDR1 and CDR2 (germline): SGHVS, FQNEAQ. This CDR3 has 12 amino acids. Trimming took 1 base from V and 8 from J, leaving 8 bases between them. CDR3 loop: CASSLGEGTQYF. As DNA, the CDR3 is TGTGCCAGCAGCTTAGGCGAGGGTACCCAGTACTTC.

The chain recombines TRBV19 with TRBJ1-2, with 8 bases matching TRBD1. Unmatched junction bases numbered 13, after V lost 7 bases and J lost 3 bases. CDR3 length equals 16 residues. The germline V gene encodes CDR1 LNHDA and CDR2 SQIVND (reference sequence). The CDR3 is CASIVGGTGEHYGYTF. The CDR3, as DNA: TGTGCCAGTATTGTCGGGGGGACAGGAGAACACTATGGCTACACCTTC.

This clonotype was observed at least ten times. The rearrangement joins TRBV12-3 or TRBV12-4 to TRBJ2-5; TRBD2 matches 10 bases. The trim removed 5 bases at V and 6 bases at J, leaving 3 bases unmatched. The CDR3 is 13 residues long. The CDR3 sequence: CASSSGRVQTQYF. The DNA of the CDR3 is TGTGCCAGCAGTAGCGGGAGGGTCCAGACCCAGTACTTC.

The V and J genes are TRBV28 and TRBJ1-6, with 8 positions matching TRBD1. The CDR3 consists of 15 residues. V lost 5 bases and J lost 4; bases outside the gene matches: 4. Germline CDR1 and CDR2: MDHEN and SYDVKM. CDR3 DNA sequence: TGTGCCAGCAGTACAAGACAGGGGTATAATTCACCCCTCCACTTT. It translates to CASSTRQGYNSPLHF.

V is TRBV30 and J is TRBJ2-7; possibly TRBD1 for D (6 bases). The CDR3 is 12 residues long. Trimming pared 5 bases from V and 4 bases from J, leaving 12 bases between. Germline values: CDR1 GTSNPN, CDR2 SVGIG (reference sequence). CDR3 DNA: TGTGCCTGGGCCCAGGGGCGTTACGAGCAGTACTTC. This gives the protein CAWAQGRYEQYF. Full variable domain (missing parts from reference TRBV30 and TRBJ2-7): SQTIHQWPATLVQPVGSPLSLECTVEGTSNPNLYWYRQAAGRGLQLLFYSVGIGQISSEVPQNLSASRPQDRQFILSSKKLLLSDSGFYLCAWAQGRYEQYFGPGTRLTVT.

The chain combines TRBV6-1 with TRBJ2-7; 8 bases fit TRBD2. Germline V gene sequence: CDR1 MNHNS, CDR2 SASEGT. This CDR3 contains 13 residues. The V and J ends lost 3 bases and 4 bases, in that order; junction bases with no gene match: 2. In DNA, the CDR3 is TGTGCCAGCAGTGACGGGAGGGGGTACGAGCAGTACTTC. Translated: CASSDGRGYEQYF.

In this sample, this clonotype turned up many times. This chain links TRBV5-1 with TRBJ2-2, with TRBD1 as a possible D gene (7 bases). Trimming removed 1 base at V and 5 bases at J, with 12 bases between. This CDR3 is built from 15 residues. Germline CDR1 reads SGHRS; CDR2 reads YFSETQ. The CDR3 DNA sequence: TGCGCCAGCAGCTTGTGGCAGGGGGGAACCGGGGAGCTGTTTTTT. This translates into CASSLWQGGTGELFF.

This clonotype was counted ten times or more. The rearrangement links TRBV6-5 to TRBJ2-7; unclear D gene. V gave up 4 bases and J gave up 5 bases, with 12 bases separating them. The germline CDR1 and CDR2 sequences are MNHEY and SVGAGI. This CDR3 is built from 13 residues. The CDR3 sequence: CASSSVDANEQYF. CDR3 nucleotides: TGTGCCAGCAGTTCCGTCGATGCTAACGAGCAGTACTTC.

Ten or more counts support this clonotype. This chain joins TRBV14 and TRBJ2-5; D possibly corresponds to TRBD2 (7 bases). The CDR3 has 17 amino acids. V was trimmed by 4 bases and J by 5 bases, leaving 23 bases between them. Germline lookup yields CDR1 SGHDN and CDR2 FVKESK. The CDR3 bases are TGTGCCAGCAGCCCCCGGGGGGCAACAGGGTTCACCGAGACCCAGTACTTC. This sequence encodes CASSPRGATGFTETQYF.

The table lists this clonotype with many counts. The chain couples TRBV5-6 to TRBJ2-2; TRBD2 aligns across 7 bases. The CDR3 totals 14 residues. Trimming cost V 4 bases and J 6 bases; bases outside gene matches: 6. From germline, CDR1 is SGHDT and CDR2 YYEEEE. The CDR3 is CASSRGGEPGELFF. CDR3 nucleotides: TGTGCCAGCAGCCGGGGAGGGGAGCCCGGGGAGCTGTTTTTT.

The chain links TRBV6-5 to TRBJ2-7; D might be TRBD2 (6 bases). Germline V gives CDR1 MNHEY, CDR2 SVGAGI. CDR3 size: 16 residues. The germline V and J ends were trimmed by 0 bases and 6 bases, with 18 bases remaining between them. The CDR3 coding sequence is TGTGCCAGCAGTTACTCCGGAGGGGAGTTTTTCGGCGAGCAGTACTTC. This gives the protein CASSYSGGEFFGEQYF.

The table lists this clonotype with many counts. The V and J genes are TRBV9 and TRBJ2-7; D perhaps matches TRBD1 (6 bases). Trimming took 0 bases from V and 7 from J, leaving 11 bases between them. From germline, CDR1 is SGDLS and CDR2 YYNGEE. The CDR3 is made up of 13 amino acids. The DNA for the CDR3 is TGTGCCAGCAGCGTAGGTGGACAGATTGAGCAGTACTTC. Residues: CASSVGGQIEQYF.

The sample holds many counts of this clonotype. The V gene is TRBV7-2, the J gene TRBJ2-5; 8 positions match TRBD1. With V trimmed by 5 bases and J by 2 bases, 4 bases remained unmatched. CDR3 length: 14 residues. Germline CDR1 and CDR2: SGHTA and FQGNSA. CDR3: CASSANRGQETQYF. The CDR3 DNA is TGTGCCAGCAGCGCAAACAGGGGGCAAGAGACCCAGTACTTC.

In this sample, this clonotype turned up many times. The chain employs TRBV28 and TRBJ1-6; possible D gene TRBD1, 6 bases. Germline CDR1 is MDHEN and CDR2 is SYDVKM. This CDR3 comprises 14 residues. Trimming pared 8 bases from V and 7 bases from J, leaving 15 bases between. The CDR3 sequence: CASLLGGSNSPLHF. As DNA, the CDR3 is TGTGCCAGCCTTCTCGGGGGCTCGAATTCACCCCTCCACTTT.

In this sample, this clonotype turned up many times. The CDR3 coding sequence is TGTGCCGCTGGGCAGACCTCCTATGGCTACACCTTC. It is translated as CAAGQTSYGYTF. This chain joins TRBV7-2 and TRBJ1-2; no definite D call. The CDR3 runs to 12 residues. CDR1 and CDR2 from the germline V gene are SGHTA and FQGNSA. Trimming removed 11 bases at V and 4 bases at J, with 14 bases between.

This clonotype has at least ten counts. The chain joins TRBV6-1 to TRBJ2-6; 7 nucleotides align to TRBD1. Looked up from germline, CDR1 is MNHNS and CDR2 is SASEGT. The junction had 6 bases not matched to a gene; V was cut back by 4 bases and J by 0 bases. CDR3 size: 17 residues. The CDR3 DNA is TGTGCCAGCAGTGGGACAGGATCTCTCTCTGGGGCCAACGTCCTGACTTTC. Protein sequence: CASSGTGSLSGANVLTF.

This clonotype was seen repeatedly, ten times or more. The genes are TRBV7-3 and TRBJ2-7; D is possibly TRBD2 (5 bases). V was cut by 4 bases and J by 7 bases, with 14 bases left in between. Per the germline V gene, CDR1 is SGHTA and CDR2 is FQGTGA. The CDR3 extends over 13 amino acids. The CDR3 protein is CASSSSLSGEQYF. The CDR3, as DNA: TGTGCCAGCAGCTCCTCACTGTCGGGGGAGCAGTACTTC.